The T cell receptor beta chain under discussion was sequenced for a study of identical twins. It was template switching that added a universal primer site, and there were unique molecular identifiers on the cDNA. TCRdb reprocessed the 5' RACE reads with MiXCR, giving one entry per CDR3 protein. Here the sample spans about 890,000 distinct CDR3 sequences, 9% to 15% being singletons. Study-wide results and limits: Part of the zero-insertion signal could reflect confounding by invariant MAIT and iNKT cells.

This clonotype appeared many times. Its antigen is currently unknown. The length of the CDR3 is 12 residues. V was cut by 7 bases and J by 11 bases, with 15 bases left in between. This sample also appeared in a second study, on yellow fever vaccine responses in identical twins.

The gene calls are TRBV12-3 or TRBV12-4 and TRBJ2-1, with D perhaps given as TRBD1 or TRBD2 (6 bases each). This clonotype was sampled from a woman under 30 in good health. The sample consisted of PBMCs. Here the CDR3 reads CASTPGASKQFF. CDR3 in DNA: TGTGCCAGCACCCCGGGGGCTAGCAAGCAGTTCTTC.